These 26 T cell receptor beta chains originate from one sample sequenced in a study of T-cell reconstitution after alpha-beta-depleted transplantation in children. Preparing the TCRbeta library involved the use of unique molecular identifiers. TCRdb redid the calling of the PCR reads with MiXCR, one entry per CDR3 protein. The table lists around 600,000 distinct CDR3 sequences, over 9.5% of them singletons. The sample in question was PBMCs from the stem cell graft donor, obtained from the stem cell graft. The source of these receptors is a human donor who donated a stem cell graft to a child with acute myeloid leukemia.

This clonotype occurred a few times. V is TRBV7-6 and J is TRBJ1-3, with D perhaps matching TRBD1 (5 bases). Germline values: CDR1 SGHVS, CDR2 FNYEAQ. Trimming shortened V by 1 base and J by 0 bases, and 10 bases separated the two germline ends. The CDR3 is 16 residues long. The CDR3 spells CASSLVGGSSGNTIYF. CDR3 nucleotides: TGTGCCAGCAGCTTAGTGGGGGGAAGCTCTGGAAACACCATATATTTT.

This clonotype has a handful of counts. This chain links TRBV5-1 with TRBJ2-6; TRBD1 is a possible D gene (6 bases). CDR1 SGHRS and CDR2 YFSETQ come from the germline V gene. Deletions cut 0 bases from V and 1 base from J, with 8 bases between. There are 16 residues in the CDR3. The CDR3 here is CASSLGDISGANVLTF. The CDR3 DNA follows: TGCGCCAGCAGCTTGGGGGACATTTCTGGGGCCAACGTCCTGACTTTC.

The rearrangement joins TRBV6-2 or TRBV6-3 to TRBJ1-1; D is undetermined. The CDR3 is 13 residues long. V dropped 4 bases and J dropped 5 bases, with 11 bases sitting between them. Germline values: CDR1 MNHEY, CDR2 SVGEGT. The CDR3 sequence is CASSFQVGTEAFF. The CDR3, as DNA: TGTGCCAGCAGTTTCCAGGTAGGGACTGAAGCTTTCTTT.

The rearrangement uses TRBV3-1 and TRBJ2-3; D call uncertain. Looked up from germline, CDR1 is LGHDT and CDR2 is YNNKEL (reference sequence). The CDR3 extends over 15 amino acids. Trimming took 8 bases from V and 3 from J, leaving 18 bases between them. CDR3 sequence reads: CASESTTQGTDTQYF. CDR3 nucleotides: TGTGCCAGCGAGAGTACGACTCAAGGGACAGATACGCAGTATTTT.

The chain recombines TRBV12-3 or TRBV12-4 with TRBJ2-1; D might be TRBD2 (5 bases). The CDR3 runs 16 residues. Trimming took off 6 bases at V and 0 bases at J, with 15 bases between the two ends. In DNA, the CDR3 is TGTGCCAGCAGCATCGGAGCGGTGAGCTCCTACAATGAGCAGTTCTTC. Its translation: CASSIGAVSSYNEQFF.

This clonotype was seen at least ten times. The V gene is TRBV12-3 or TRBV12-4, the J gene TRBJ1-1; a possible D gene is TRBD1 (5 bases). CDR3 length: 13 residues. V was clipped by 6 bases and J by 3 bases, with 11 bases between them. DNA for the CDR3: TGTGCCAGCAGCCGGCGAGGGGACACTGAAGCTTTCTTT. This encodes CASSRRGDTEAFF.

This clonotype was seen at least ten times. The CDR3 loop reads CASSLRAGGHEQYF. The DNA of the CDR3 is TGTGCCAGCAGTTTACGGGCAGGGGGCCACGAGCAGTACTTC. The V gene is TRBV27, the J gene TRBJ2-7; 8 bases fit TRBD1. CDR1 and CDR2 from the germline V gene are MNHEY and SMNVEV (reference sequence). The V segment lost 2 bases and the J segment 5 bases; nucleotides outside the gene matches: 5. This CDR3 spans 14 amino acids.

This clonotype was counted many times. The chain carries TRBV7-2 and TRBJ2-7; 8 bases match TRBD2. The CDR3 extends over 15 amino acids. After removal of 5 bases from V and 3 bases from J, the junction contained 9 bases not matched to a gene. Looked up from germline, CDR1 is SGHTA and CDR2 is FQGNSA. The CDR3, as DNA: TGTGCCAGCAGCCCCCAGGAGAGCGGGAGCTACGAGCAGTACTTC. The encoded protein is CASSPQESGSYEQYF. Complete variable domain (other parts from reference TRBV7-2 and TRBJ2-7): GAGVSQSPSNKVTEKGKDVELRCDPISGHTALYWYRQSLGQGLEFLIYFQGNSAPDKSGLPSDRFSAERTGGSVSTLTIQRTQQEDSAVYLCASSPQESGSYEQYFGPGTRLTVT.

In its sample, this clonotype was seen a few times. The genes are TRBV20-1 and TRBJ2-5, with D unresolved. The CDR3 contains 14 residues. With 1 base removed from V and 5 bases from J, the gap between germline ends came to 14 bases. Germline V CDR1 and CDR2: DFQATT, SNEGSKA (reference sequence). CDR3 loop: CSARVDLRSETQYF. The CDR3 nucleotides read TGCAGTGCTAGAGTTGACCTGAGGTCGGAGACCCAGTACTTC.

A remark on this clonotype: A junction end diverges from the germline sequence, so it may reflect a read error. The V gene is TRBV7-6, the J gene TRBJ2-7, with a tentative D call TRBD2 (6 bases). This CDR3 region has 14 residues. CDR1 SGHVS and CDR2 FNYEAQ come from the germline V gene. The CDR3 protein is CARSLMEGIYEQYF. The CDR3 nucleotides read TGTGCCAGAAGCTTAATGGAGGGTATCTACGAGCAGTACTTC.

This clonotype has only a few counts. The chain carries TRBV7-9 and TRBJ2-7, with TRBD2 matching over 13 bases. Trimming cost V 5 bases and J 7 bases; bases outside gene matches: 11. The CDR3 is 16 amino acids. Germline-derived CDR1 and CDR2 are SEHNR and FQNEAQ (reference sequence). CDR3 nucleotides: TGTGCCAGCAGCCCTCTCCTTGGACTAGCGGGAGAAGAGCAGTACTTC. Translating it yields CASSPLLGLAGEEQYF.

The V call is TRBV3-1, the J call TRBJ2-2, with D perhaps TRBD2 (7 bases). The CDR3 is 17 residues long. Germline CDR1 and CDR2: LGHDT and YNNKEL (reference sequence). V lost 3 bases, J lost 3 bases, and 17 bases lay in between. The CDR3 protein is CASSQGGGRGYTGELFF. The CDR3 DNA reads TGTGCCAGCAGCCAGGGGGGCGGGAGAGGATACACCGGGGAGCTGTTTTTT.

This chain connects TRBV20-1 to TRBJ1-5, with 12 positions matching TRBD1. The CDR3 consists of 15 residues. Looked up from germline, CDR1 is DFQATT and CDR2 is SNEGSKA (reference sequence). J lost 7 bases, V lost 5 bases, and 9 bases had no gene match. The CDR3 here is CSAPRDRGPAQPQHF. The CDR3 DNA reads TGCAGTGCTCCGCGGGACAGGGGGCCGGCACAGCCCCAGCATTTT.

The CDR3: CASALGGGPNEQFF. In DNA, the CDR3 is TGCGCCAGCGCGTTAGGGGGAGGGCCCAATGAGCAGTTCTTC. The chain combines TRBV5-1 with TRBJ2-1; the D gene is possibly TRBD2 (7 bases). Germline V gene lookup returns CDR1 SGHRS and CDR2 YFSETQ. Trimming pared 7 bases from V and 6 bases from J, leaving 17 bases between. CDR3 length: 14 amino acids.

Remarks on this clonotype: One end of the junction is discordant with germline, which a read error may explain. The CDR3, as DNA: TGTGCCAGCAGCCCAGCGGGCAGCCAGCGCTACTTT. This codes for CASSPAGSQRYF. The rearrangement joins TRBV7-9 to TRBJ1-6; D unresolved. The germline V gene has CDR1 SEHNR and CDR2 FQNEAQ (reference sequence). CDR3 size: 12 residues.

This clonotype was observed a few times. This chain's CDR3 is CASRGTPGQGVSEQYF. For the CDR3, the DNA is TGTGCCAGCAGGGGGACTCCGGGACAGGGAGTCTCCGAGCAGTACTTC. The chain couples TRBV27 to TRBJ2-7; 9 nucleotides line up with TRBD1. The CDR3 is 16 residues long. J lost 6 bases, V lost 6 bases, and 15 bases had no gene match. CDR1 and CDR2 from the germline V gene are MNHEY and SMNVEV (reference sequence).

About this clonotype: A much larger clonotype is one base distant, so this may be a read error. V and J are TRBV2 and TRBJ2-1; 7 bases line up with TRBD1. In germline, CDR1 is SNHLY, CDR2 FYNNEI. The CDR3 consists of 15 residues. CDR3 residues: CASSELGQPYNELFF. The CDR3 coding sequence is TGTGCCAGCAGTGAATTGGGACAGCCCTACAATGAGCTGTTCTTC.

Only a few counts were recorded for this clonotype. The chain uses TRBV29-1 and TRBJ1-1, with 8 bases fitting TRBD1. Germline CDR1 reads SQVTM; CDR2 reads ANQGSEA. The length of the CDR3 is 15 residues. V shed 7 bases, J shed 2 bases, and the junction held 12 bases outside the gene matches. The CDR3: CSAGSATGANTEAFF. As DNA, the CDR3 is TGCAGCGCCGGGTCCGCGACAGGGGCCAACACTGAAGCTTTCTTT.

This clonotype appeared many times. The chain is built from TRBV5-6 and TRBJ2-7, with 12 bases identical to TRBD1. V shed 5 bases and J 5 bases; nucleotides not matched to a gene: 11. Germline-derived CDR1 and CDR2 are SGHDT and YYEEEE. The CDR3 has 16 residues. CDR3 in amino acids: CASSPLRDRGLDEQYF. CDR3 in DNA: TGTGCCAGCAGTCCACTCCGGGACAGGGGGCTTGACGAGCAGTACTTC.

This CDR3 is CAISESVGGEFLYF. The CDR3 nucleotides read TGTGCCATCAGTGAGTCGGTAGGGGGCGAGTTTTTGTACTTC. This chain links TRBV10-3 with TRBJ2-5; the match to TRBD1 covers 7 bases. The CDR3 is 14 amino acids. CDR1 and CDR2 (germline): ENHRY, SYGVKD. With 0 bases clipped from V and 13 bases from J, the junction kept 11 bases outside the gene matches.

At least ten counts were recorded for this clonotype. The chain has TRBV27 and TRBJ1-2, with D perhaps TRBD1 (5 bases). The V and J ends lost 6 bases and 5 bases respectively, with 22 bases between them. Germline V CDR1 and CDR2: MNHEY, SMNVEV (reference sequence). The CDR3 length is 16 residues. The CDR3 DNA follows: TGTGCCAGCAGGTCTCGGGGCCAGGGAGCTCAGTATGGCTACACCTTC. Protein product: CASRSRGQGAQYGYTF.

The rearrangement joins TRBV20-1 to TRBJ2-1; 8 bases line up with TRBD1. CDR1 DFQATT and CDR2 SNEGSKA come from the germline V gene (reference sequence). Germline trimming cut 3 bases from V and 0 bases from J; bases unmatched to any gene: 4. The CDR3 sequence is 15 residues long. For the CDR3, the DNA is TGCAGTGCTAGCCGACAGGGGATCTCCTACAATGAGCAGTTCTTC. Its protein is CSASRQGISYNEQFF.

This clonotype was counted ten times or more. The chain combines TRBV7-2 with TRBJ2-2, with D possibly being TRBD1 (5 bases). This CDR3 is 16 amino acids long. V lost 5 bases, J lost 0 bases, and 13 bases lay in between. Germline V gives CDR1 SGHTA, CDR2 FQGNSA. The CDR3 protein is CASSQSGRANTGELFF. CDR3 coding DNA: TGTGCCAGCAGCCAAAGTGGCAGGGCGAACACCGGGGAGCTGTTTTTT.

This clonotype appeared a few times. The chain combines TRBV6-1 with TRBJ1-5, with D hard to call. CDR1 is MNHNS, CDR2 SASEGT, per germline. V was trimmed by 6 bases and J by 3 bases, leaving 12 bases between them. The CDR3 is 14 residues long. CDR3: CASREGQFNQPQHF. CDR3 bases: TGTGCCAGCAGAGAGGGCCAGTTCAATCAGCCCCAGCATTTT.

This clonotype came up a few times. V usage is TRBV5-1 and J usage is TRBJ2-7; a possible D gene is TRBD1 (6 bases). Per the germline V gene, CDR1 is SGHRS and CDR2 is YFSETQ. The germline V and J ends were trimmed by 1 base and 5 bases, with 13 bases remaining between them. This CDR3 is 14 amino acids long. The CDR3 nucleotides read TGCGCCAGCAGCTTGATCGGGACAATAAACGAGCAGTACTTC. It is translated as CASSLIGTINEQYF.

This chain uses TRBV30 with TRBJ2-7, with D tentatively TRBD1 (5 bases). V lost 3 bases to trimming and J lost 0 bases, with 9 bases between them. Germline V CDR1 and CDR2: GTSNPN, SVGIG (reference sequence). This CDR3 contains 13 residues. CDR3 protein: CAWRQEYSYEQYF. The CDR3 DNA reads as TGTGCCTGGAGACAGGAGTACTCCTACGAGCAGTACTTC.